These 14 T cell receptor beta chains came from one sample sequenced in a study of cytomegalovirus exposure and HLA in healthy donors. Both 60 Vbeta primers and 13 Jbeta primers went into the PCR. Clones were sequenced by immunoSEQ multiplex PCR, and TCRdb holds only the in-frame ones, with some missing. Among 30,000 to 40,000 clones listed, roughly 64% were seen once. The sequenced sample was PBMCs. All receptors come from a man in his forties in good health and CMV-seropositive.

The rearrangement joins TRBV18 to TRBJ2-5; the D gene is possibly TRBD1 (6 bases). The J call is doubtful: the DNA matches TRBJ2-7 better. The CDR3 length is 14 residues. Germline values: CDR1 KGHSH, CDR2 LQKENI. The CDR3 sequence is CASSPAGATYEQYF. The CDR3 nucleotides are TGTGCCAGCTCACCAGCAGGGGCGACCTACGAGCAGTACTTC.

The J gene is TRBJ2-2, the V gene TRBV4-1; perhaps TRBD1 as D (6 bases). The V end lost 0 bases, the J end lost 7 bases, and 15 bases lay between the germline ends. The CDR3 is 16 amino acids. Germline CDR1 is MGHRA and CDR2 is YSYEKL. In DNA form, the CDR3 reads TGCGCCAGCAGCCAAGAGCCAACAGGGTTTAGCGGGGAGCTGTTTTTT. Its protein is CASSQEPTGFSGELFF.

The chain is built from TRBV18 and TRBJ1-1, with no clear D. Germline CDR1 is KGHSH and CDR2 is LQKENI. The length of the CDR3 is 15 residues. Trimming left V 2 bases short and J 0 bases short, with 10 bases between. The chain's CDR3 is CASSPAGELNTEAFF. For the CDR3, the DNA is TGTGCCAGCTCACCAGCCGGGGAGTTGAACACTGAAGCTTTCTTT.

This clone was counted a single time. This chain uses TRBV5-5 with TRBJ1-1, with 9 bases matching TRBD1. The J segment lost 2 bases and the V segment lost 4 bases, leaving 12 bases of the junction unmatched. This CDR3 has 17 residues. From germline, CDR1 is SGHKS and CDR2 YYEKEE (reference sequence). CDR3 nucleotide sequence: TGTGCCAGCAGCCTCTCCGGGACAGGGCTGGTAAACACTGAAGCTTTCTTT. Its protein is CASSLSGTGLVNTEAFF.

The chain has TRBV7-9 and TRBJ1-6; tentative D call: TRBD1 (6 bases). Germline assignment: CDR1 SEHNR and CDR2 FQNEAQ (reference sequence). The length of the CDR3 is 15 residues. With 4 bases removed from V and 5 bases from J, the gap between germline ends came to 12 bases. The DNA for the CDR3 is TGTGCCAGCAGCTCGATCGACAGGAATAATTCACCCCTCCACTTT. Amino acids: CASSSIDRNNSPLHF.

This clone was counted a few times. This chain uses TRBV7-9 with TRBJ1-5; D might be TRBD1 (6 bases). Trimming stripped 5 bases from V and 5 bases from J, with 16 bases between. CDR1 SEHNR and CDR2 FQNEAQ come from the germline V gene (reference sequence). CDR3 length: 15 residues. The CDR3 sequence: CASSPSQAGDQPQHF. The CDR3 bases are TGTGCCAGCAGCCCCTCCCAAGCAGGGGATCAGCCCCAGCATTTT. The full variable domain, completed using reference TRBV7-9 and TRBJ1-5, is DTGVSQNPRHKITKRGQNVTFRCDPISEHNRLYWYRQTLGQGPEFLTYFQNEAQLEKSRLLSDRFSAERPKGSFSTLEIQRTEQGDSAMYLCASSPSQAGDQPQHFGDGTRLSIL.

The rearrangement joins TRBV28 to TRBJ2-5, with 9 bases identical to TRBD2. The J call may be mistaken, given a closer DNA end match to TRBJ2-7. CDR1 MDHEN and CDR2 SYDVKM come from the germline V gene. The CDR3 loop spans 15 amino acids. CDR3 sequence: CASSSLAGREYEQYF. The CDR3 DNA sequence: TGTGCCAGCAGTTCCCTAGCGGGGCGGGAGTACGAGCAGTACTTC.

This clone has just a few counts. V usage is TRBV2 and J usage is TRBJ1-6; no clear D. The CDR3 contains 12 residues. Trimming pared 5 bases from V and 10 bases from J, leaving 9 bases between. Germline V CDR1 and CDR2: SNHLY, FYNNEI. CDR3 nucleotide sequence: TGTGCCAGCAGTCCGGTCTCGTCACCCCTCCACTTT. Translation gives CASSPVSSPLHF.

The CDR3 region has the DNA TGTGCCAGCAGGAGAGGGGGCGGGACAGGCCCGGAAAATGAGCAGTTCTTC. This encodes CASRRGGGTGPENEQFF. This chain links TRBV5-4 with TRBJ2-1, with TRBD1 matching over 8 bases. Germline lookup yields CDR1 SGHNT and CDR2 YYREEE (reference sequence). V lost 5 bases to trimming and J lost 7 bases; unmatched junction nucleotides: 17. The CDR3 loop spans 17 amino acids.

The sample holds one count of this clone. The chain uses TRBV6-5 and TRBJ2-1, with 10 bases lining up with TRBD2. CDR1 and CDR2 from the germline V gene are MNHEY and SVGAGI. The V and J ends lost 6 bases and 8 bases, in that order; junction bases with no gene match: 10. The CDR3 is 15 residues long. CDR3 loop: CASSPSGGANDEQFF. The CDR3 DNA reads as TGTGCCAGCAGCCCCAGCGGGGGGGCAAACGATGAGCAGTTCTTC.

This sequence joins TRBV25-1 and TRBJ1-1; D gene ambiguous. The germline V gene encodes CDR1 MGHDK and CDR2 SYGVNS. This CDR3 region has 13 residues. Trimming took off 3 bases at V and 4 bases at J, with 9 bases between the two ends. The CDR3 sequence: CASSEMRSTEAFF. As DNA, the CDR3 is TGTGCCAGCAGTGAGATGAGGTCCACTGAAGCTTTCTTT.

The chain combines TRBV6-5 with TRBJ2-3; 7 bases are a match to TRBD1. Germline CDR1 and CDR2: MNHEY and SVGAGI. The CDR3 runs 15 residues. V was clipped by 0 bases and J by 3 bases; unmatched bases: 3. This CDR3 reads CASSYSGQETDTQYF. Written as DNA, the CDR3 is TGTGCCAGCAGTTACTCAGGACAGGAGACAGATACGCAGTATTTT.

The CDR3 DNA is TGTGCCAGCAGCAACGGGGGAGAGTTGGGCACAGATACGCAGTATTTT. Amino acid sequence: CASSNGGELGTDTQYF. The chain recombines TRBV21-1 with TRBJ2-3; the table's TRBD2 call for D was not verified on the DNA. TRBV21-1 is described as a pseudogene. The CDR3 runs to 16 residues.

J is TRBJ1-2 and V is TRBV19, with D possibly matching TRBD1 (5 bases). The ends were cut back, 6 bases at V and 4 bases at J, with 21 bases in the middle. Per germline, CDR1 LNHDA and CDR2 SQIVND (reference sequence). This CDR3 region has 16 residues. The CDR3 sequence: CASSASGTPTTYGYTF. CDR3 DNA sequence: TGTGCCAGTAGCGCATCCGGGACTCCCACCACCTATGGCTACACCTTC.